Listed here are 4 T cell receptor beta chains from one sample, sequenced in a study of Tregs in tolerant kidney transplant recipients. Method: immunoSEQ multiplex PCR; TCRdb's copy keeps in-frame clones and lacks some. Its clone listing holds roughly 48,000 clones. The source material was CD4+ T cells from blood, sampled before the transplant. The receptors stem from a human donor who received a combined kidney and bone marrow transplant.

With regard to this clone: The CDR3 is cut off 3 residues early in the read; its end comes from the germline J gene. The chain combines TRBV5-1 with TRBJ2-2; tentative D call: TRBD1 (5 bases). The germline V gene has CDR1 SGHRS and CDR2 YFSETQ. V lost 0 bases and J lost 1, with 10 bases in between. The CDR3 has 16 residues. The DNA read from the CDR3 is TGCGCCAGCAGCTTGGCACAGGTTCGGAACACCGGGGAG. It codes for CASSLAQVRNTGE. The entire CDR3 is CASSLAQVRNTGELFF.

On this clone itself: The DNA ends 3 residues before the CDR3 does, and the rest of the CDR3 is filled in from the germline J gene. This rearrangement joins TRBV20-1 to TRBJ1-6, with a tentative D call TRBD1 (5 bases). The CDR3 totals 12 residues. V dropped 5 bases and J dropped 8 bases, with 10 bases sitting between them. Germline CDR1 DFQATT, CDR2 SNEGSKA (reference sequence). The CDR3 is CSASGLDSPLHF. The sequenced part of the CDR3 DNA is TGCAGTGCTTCAGGGTTAGATTCACCC.

A remark on this clone: Read data end 3 residues before the CDR3 end; the end is taken from the germline J gene. This rearrangement joins TRBV7-3 to TRBJ1-6, with 10 bases identical to TRBD1. Germline-derived CDR1 and CDR2 are SGHTA and FQGTGA. The CDR3 sequence is 15 residues long. V lost 5 bases and J lost 8; bases outside the gene matches: 6. The sequenced part of the CDR3 DNA is TGTGCCAGCAGCCTGACCGGGACAGGGGATTCACCC. Translating it yields CASSLTGTGDSP. The entire CDR3 protein reads CASSLTGTGDSPLHF.

Regarding this clone: The sequenced fragment ends 3 residues before the CDR3 boundary, so the rest is inferred from the germline J gene. V gene TRBV5-1 combines with J gene TRBJ2-1; the match to TRBD2 covers 7 bases. The junction had 2 bases not matched to a gene; V was cut back by 0 bases and J by 2 bases. CDR3 length: 15 amino acids. CDR1 and CDR2 (germline): SGHRS, YFSETQ. Here the CDR3 reads CASSLDLAAYNEQFF. The CDR3 bases that were read are TGCGCCAGCAGCTTGGATCTAGCGGCCTACAATGAG.